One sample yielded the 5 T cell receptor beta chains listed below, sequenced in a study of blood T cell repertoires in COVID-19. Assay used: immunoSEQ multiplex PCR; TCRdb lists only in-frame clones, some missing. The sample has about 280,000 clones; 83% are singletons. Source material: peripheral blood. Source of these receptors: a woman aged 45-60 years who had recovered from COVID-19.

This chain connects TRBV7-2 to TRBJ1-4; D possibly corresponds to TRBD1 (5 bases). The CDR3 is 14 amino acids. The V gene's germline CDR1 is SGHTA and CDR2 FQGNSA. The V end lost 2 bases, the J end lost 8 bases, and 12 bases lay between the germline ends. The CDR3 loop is CASSLRGGEEKLFF. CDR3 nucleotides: TGTGCCAGCAGCTTAAGGGGAGGCGAGGAAAAACTGTTTTTT.

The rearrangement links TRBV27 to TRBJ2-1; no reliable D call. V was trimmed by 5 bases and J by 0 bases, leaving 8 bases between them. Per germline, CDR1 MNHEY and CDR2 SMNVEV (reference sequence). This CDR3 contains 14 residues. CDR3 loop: CASSPKRSYNEQFF. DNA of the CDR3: TGTGCCAGCAGTCCCAAGCGCTCCTACAATGAGCAGTTCTTC.

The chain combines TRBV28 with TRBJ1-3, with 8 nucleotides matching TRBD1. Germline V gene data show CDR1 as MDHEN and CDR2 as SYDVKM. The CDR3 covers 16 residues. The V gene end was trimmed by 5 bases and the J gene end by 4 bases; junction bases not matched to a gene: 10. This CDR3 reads CASSPHQGARGNTIYF. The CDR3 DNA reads TGTGCCAGCAGTCCGCACCAGGGGGCGCGGGGAAACACCATATATTTT.

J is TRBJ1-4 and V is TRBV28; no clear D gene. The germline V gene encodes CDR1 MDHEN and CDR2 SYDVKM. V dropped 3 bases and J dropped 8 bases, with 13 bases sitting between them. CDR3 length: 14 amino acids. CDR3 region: CASSFGQPREKLFF. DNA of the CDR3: TGTGCCAGCAGTTTCGGTCAGCCGAGGGAAAAACTGTTTTTT.

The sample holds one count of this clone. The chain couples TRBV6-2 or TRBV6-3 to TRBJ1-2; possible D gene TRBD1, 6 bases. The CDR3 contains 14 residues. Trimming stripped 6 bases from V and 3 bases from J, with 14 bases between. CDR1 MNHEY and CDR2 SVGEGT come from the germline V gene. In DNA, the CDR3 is TGTGCCAGCAGCAGACAGGTTGGGGACTATGGCTACACCTTC. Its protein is CASSRQVGDYGYTF.